The subject of this entry is one TCR beta chain. The antigen remains unidentified. PCR amplification relied on 60 Vbeta primers (plus 13 Jbeta primers). The repertoire was sequenced with immunoSEQ multiplex PCR; TCRdb's copy has only in-frame clones and lacks some. The table shows 93,000 or so clones, with around three quarters occurring only once. The CDR3 spans 18 residues. Germline assignment: CDR1 LGHNT and CDR2 FRNRAP. V lost 1 base, J lost 0 bases, and 7 bases stayed unmatched. The sample belongs to a study of cytomegalovirus exposure and HLA in healthy donors. Study results and limitations: Associated with cytomegalovirus, according to the listing, were some 180 TCR beta chains. Donors belonging to an Asian-associated ancestry cluster reportedly showed fewer N-insertions in productive TCRs than the approximately 640-donor mean, according to what a later analysis found.

Sequenced input: PBMCs. This chain joins TRBV12-5 and TRBJ2-5; 11 bases map to TRBD2. This TCR was recovered from a young woman in good health and CMV-seropositive. The CDR3 nucleotides read TGTGCTAGTGGTTTGGGAACTAGCGGGGGCATGTACCAAGAGACCCAGTACTTC. This codes for CASGLGTSGGMYQETQYF.